This T cell receptor (beta chain) was found in a study of identical twins. There are 17 residues in the CDR3. Germline V gene sequence: CDR1 SGHRS, CDR2 YFSETQ. J lost 4 bases, V lost 1 base, and 6 bases had no gene match. TCRdb itself ran the 5' RACE reads through MiXCR, one entry per CDR3 protein. There are about 530,000 distinct CDR3 sequences in the sample; 12% to 15% occur only once, and 0.44% lies in the top ten. Only a few counts were recorded for this clonotype. This sample was shared with a second study, whose subject was yellow fever vaccine responses in identical twins.

This chain connects TRBV5-1 to TRBJ2-3, with 13 bases fitting TRBD2. The origin of this receptor is a woman aged 18-29 years in good health. Sequenced sample: CD4+ T cells sorted from blood. In DNA form, the CDR3 reads TGCGCCAGCAGCTTGTACGGGGGACTAGCGGGACCAGATACGCAGTATTTT. Protein sequence: CASSLYGGLAGPDTQYF.